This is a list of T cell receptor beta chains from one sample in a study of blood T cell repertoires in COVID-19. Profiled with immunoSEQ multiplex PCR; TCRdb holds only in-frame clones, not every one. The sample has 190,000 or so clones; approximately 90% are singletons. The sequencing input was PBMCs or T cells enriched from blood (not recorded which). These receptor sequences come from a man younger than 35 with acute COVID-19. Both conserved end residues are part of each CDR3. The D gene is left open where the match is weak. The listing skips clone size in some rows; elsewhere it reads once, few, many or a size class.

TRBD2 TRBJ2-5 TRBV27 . CASSPGTSGLQETQYF TGTGCCAGCAGTCCGGGGACTAGCGGCCTACAAGAGACCCAGTACTTC
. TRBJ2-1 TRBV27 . CASSYPLLVNEQFF TGTGCCAGCAGTTATCCTCTACTCGTCAATGAGCAGTTCTTC
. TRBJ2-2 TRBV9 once CASSPPTEPKTGELFF TGTGCCAGCAGCCCACCGACAGAGCCCAAGACCGGGGAGCTGTTTTTT
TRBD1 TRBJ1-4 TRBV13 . CASSFQGAEKLFF TGTGCCAGCAGCTTCCAGGGGGCTGAAAAACTGTTTTTT
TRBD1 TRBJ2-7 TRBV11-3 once CASSSSGTGLYEQYF TGTGCCAGCAGCTCGTCCGGGACAGGCCTCTACGAGCAGTACTTC
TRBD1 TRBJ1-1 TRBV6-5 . CASSQGGHKAFF TGTGCCAGCAGTCAGGGGGGCCACAAAGCTTTCTTT
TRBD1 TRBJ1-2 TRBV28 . CASSLGQGGGYTF TGTGCCAGCAGTTTAGGACAGGGAGGTGGCTACACCTTC
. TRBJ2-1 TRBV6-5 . CASSYDTGNEQFF TGTGCCAGCAGTTACGATACGGGCAATGAGCAGTTCTTC
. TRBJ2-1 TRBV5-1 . CASSLATLGLEDNEQFF TGCGCCAGCAGCTTGGCAACCCTAGGCCTGGAAGACAATGAGCAGTTCTTC
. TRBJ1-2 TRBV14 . CASSQEPGSYTF TGTGCCAGCAGCCAAGAACCAGGGAGCTACACCTTC
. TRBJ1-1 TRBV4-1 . CASSPSPRGSNTEAFF TGCGCCAGCAGCCCGAGTCCCCGGGGGTCGAACACTGAAGCTTTCTTT
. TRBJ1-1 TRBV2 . CASSLEGGTTEAFF TGTGCCAGCAGTTTGGAGGGGGGGACCACTGAAGCTTTCTTT
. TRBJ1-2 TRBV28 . CASSLTGIPFYGYTF TGTGCCAGCAGCCTAACAGGGATCCCATTTTATGGCTACACCTTC
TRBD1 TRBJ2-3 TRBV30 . CAWSRQGATDTQYF TGTGCCTGGAGTCGACAGGGGGCAACAGATACGCAGTATTTT
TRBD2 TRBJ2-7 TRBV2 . CASSETTSGHEQYF TGTGCCAGCAGTGAAACGACTAGCGGACACGAGCAGTACTTC
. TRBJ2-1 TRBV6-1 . CASSKGRGKSSYNEQFF TGTGCCAGCAGTAAAGGCAGGGGCAAGAGCTCCTACAATGAGCAGTTCTTC
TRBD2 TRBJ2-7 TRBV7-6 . CASSPRAGDEQYF TGTGCCAGCAGCCCCCGAGCGGGAGACGAGCAGTACTTC
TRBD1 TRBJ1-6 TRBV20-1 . CSASIAPDRANNSPLHF TGCAGTGCTAGTATTGCCCCCGACAGGGCCAATAATTCACCCCTCCACTTT
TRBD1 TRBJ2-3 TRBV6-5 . CASTLDRATQYF TGTGCCAGCACCCTCGACAGGGCTACGCAGTATTTT
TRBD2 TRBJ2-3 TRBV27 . CASSLTSEDTQYF TGTGCCAGCAGTTTAACTAGCGAGGATACGCAGTATTTT
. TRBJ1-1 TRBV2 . CASSVRVGTEAFF TGTGCCAGCAGTGTCAGGGTAGGGACTGAAGCTTTCTTT
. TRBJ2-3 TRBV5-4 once CASSRDISDTQYF TGTGCCAGCAGTAGGGACATCTCAGATACGCAGTATTTT
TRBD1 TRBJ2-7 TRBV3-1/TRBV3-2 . CASSPRDRGSEQYF TGTGCCAGCAGCCCCCGGGACAGGGGGTCCGAGCAGTACTTC
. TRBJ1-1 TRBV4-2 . CASSPPVDSAGLLVSRENTEAFF TGTGCCAGCAGCCCCCCCGTTGATTCAGCAGGGTTGTTGGTATCTAGGGAGAACACTGAAGCTTTCTTT
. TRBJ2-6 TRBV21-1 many CASSKHSGANVLTF TGTGCCAGCAGCAAACACTCTGGGGCCAACGTCCTGACTTTC
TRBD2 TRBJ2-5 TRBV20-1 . CSASTTSGNPRWKETQYF TGCAGTGCGAGTACGACTAGCGGGAACCCCCGATGGAAGGAGACCCAGTACTTC
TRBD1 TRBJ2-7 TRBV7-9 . CASSLAGTGGHEQYF TGTGCCAGCAGCTTGGCCGGGACAGGGGGCCACGAGCAGTACTTC
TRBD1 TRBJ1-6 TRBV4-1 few CATRDRGNSPLHF TGCGCCACCCGGGACAGGGGTAATTCACCCCTCCACTTT
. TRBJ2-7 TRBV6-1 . CASSGPLSDYMSYEQYF TGTGCCAGCAGTGGGCCCTTGTCGGACTACATGTCCTACGAGCAGTACTTC
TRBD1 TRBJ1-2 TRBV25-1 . CASRVGTGGNYGYTF TGTGCCAGCAGAGTGGGGACAGGGGGAAACTATGGCTACACCTTC
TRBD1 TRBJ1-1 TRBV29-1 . CSVYFTGTGGTEAFF TGCAGCGTTTACTTTACCGGGACAGGAGGGACTGAAGCTTTCTTT